This entry lists 19 T cell receptor beta chains sequenced from one sample in a study of T cell repertoires in cytomegalovirus infection. TCRdb reanalysed the reads using MiXCR and keeps one entry per CDR3 protein. The top ten hold approximately 51% of the sample, which has a few hundred thousand distinct CDR3 sequences, over 15% seen once. The sample consisted of CD8+ T cells from PBMCs. These receptors were collected from a human donor in good health (CMV status not recorded). Some clones in this sample may be carry-over from other donors' samples.

The J gene is TRBJ1-5, the V gene TRBV6-2 or TRBV6-3; D possibly corresponds to TRBD1 (6 bases). The CDR3 has 19 residues. Germline values: CDR1 MNHEY, CDR2 SVGEGT. V was pared by 2 bases and J by 1 base, with 21 bases between. The chain's CDR3 is CASSYTEGHPRGSNQPQHF. CDR3 nucleotides: TGTGCCAGCAGTTACACCGAGGGACACCCGCGGGGAAGCAATCAGCCCCAGCATTTT.

This clonotype occurred a few times. The V and J genes are TRBV10-3 and TRBJ2-1; a possible D gene is TRBD2 (6 bases). Trimming cost V 2 bases and J 4 bases, with 21 bases left between them. Germline-derived CDR1 and CDR2 are ENHRY and SYGVKD. The CDR3 runs to 18 residues. Here the CDR3 DNA reads TGTGCCATCAGTGAGCCCGACTCGGGGGATTCTTCGTACAATGAGCAGTTCTTC. Protein sequence: CAISEPDSGDSSYNEQFF.

The chain couples TRBV28 to TRBJ2-7, with D tentatively TRBD1 or TRBD2 (5 bases each). The V end lost 4 bases, the J end lost 5 bases, and 12 bases lay between the germline ends. This CDR3 is 13 amino acids long. CDR1 and CDR2 (germline): MDHEN, SYDVKM. CDR3 region: CASSSGRGDEQYF. CDR3 bases: TGTGCCAGCAGTTCGGGTCGAGGGGACGAGCAGTACTTC.

As concerns this clonotype: The conserved closing phenylalanine or tryptophan is absent in this CDR3, likely reflecting a read error. This sequence joins TRBV19 and TRBJ2-1; D tentatively fits TRBD1 or TRBD2 (5 bases each). Germline-derived CDR1 and CDR2 are LNHDA and SQIVND (reference sequence). Trimming removed 9 bases from V and 5 bases from J, with 20 bases in between. The CDR3 runs 15 residues. The CDR3 spells CARHPAGTLHNEQFS. The CDR3 DNA follows: TGTGCCAGACACCCGGCCGGGACCCTACACAATGAGCAGTTCTCC.

This chain uses TRBV28 with TRBJ1-1; TRBD1 is a possible D gene (5 bases). The germline V and J ends were trimmed by 4 bases and 0 bases, with 24 bases remaining between them. CDR3 length: 19 amino acids. Germline V gene sequence: CDR1 MDHEN, CDR2 SYDVKM. DNA for the CDR3: TGTGCCAGCAGTTACACGCGGGGACCGAACCTGGTGATGAACACTGAAGCTTTCTTT. It specifies CASSYTRGPNLVMNTEAFF.

The rearrangement uses TRBV19 and TRBJ2-5, with D possibly TRBD2 on 7 matching bases. This CDR3 contains 15 residues. From germline, CDR1 is LNHDA and CDR2 SQIVND (reference sequence). Trimming stripped 10 bases from V and 2 bases from J, with 20 bases between. The CDR3 DNA reads TGTGCCACGTCGAGTTGGGGGGGCGAACAAGAGACCCAGTACTTC. Its translation: CATSSWGGEQETQYF.

This clonotype was counted many times. This chain joins TRBV7-2 and TRBJ2-1, with 9 bases that match TRBD2. V lost 2 bases, J lost 5 bases, and 13 bases stayed unmatched. CDR1 and CDR2 (germline): SGHTA, FQGNSA. The CDR3 extends over 18 amino acids. The CDR3 bases are TGTGCCAGCAGCTTATTAGGGAGACTAGCGGACCCCCACAATGAGCAGTTCTTC. Translation gives CASSLLGRLADPHNEQFF.

This clonotype showed up many times. The rearrangement links TRBV4-1 to TRBJ1-2; D is uncertain. Germline assignment: CDR1 MGHRA and CDR2 YSYEKL. Trimming left V 7 bases short and J 4 bases short, with 22 bases between. The CDR3 is 16 amino acids. CDR3 coding DNA: TGCGCCAGCACCCCAATATACCCCCCCGGGTCCTATGGCTACACCTTC. It codes for CASTPIYPPGSYGYTF.

V gene TRBV7-4 combines with J gene TRBJ1-5; the D is unclear. CDR3 length: 17 residues. V gave up 4 bases and J gave up 0 bases, with 16 bases separating them. CDR1 and CDR2 (germline): SGHVT, SQSDAQ. The CDR3 sequence: CASSSRDDGHSNQPQHF. The CDR3, as DNA: TGTGCCAGCAGCTCCCGAGACGACGGCCATAGCAATCAGCCCCAGCATTTT.

The chain carries TRBV10-2 and TRBJ2-5, with TRBD2 matching 7 bases. V trimming: 6 bases; J trimming: 3 bases; junction bases outside the gene matches: 7. The CDR3 sequence is 14 residues long. CDR1 is WSHSY, CDR2 SAAADI, per germline. The chain's CDR3 is CASREAGSKETQYF. The CDR3 DNA reads TGCGCCAGCAGGGAAGCGGGGTCTAAAGAGACCCAGTACTTC.

In DNA, the CDR3 is TGTGCCAGCAGCTATAGGACAGAGATCACAGATACGCAGTATTTT. This sequence encodes CASSYRTEITDTQYF. V is TRBV3-1 and J is TRBJ2-3, with D possibly TRBD1 on 6 matching bases. V lost 5 bases and J lost 2, with 14 bases in between. CDR3 length: 15 amino acids. Germline values: CDR1 LGHDT, CDR2 YNNKEL (reference sequence).

This clonotype was picked up a small number of times. CDR3 DNA sequence: TGTGCCAGCAGTACAGGGGATTCCACTGAAGCTTTCTTT. Translated: CASSTGDSTEAFF. The chain has TRBV6-5 and TRBJ1-1; 7 positions match TRBD1. The V gene end was trimmed by 5 bases and the J gene end by 4 bases; junction bases not matched to a gene: 4. This CDR3 is 13 amino acids long. The germline V gene has CDR1 MNHEY and CDR2 SVGAGI.

As concerns this clonotype: Given a much more abundant clone one base away, this may be a read error. This rearrangement joins TRBV7-6 to TRBJ2-7, with D tentatively TRBD1 (6 bases). With 5 bases removed from V and 3 bases from J, the gap between germline ends came to 14 bases. CDR1 and CDR2 from the germline V gene are SGHVS and FNYEAQ. The CDR3 runs 14 residues. CDR3 region: CASSAANRVYEQYF. The CDR3 nucleotides read TGTGCCAGCAGCGCCGCGAACAGGGTCTACGAGCAGTACTTC.

The V and J genes are TRBV4-1 and TRBJ1-1; D unresolved. This CDR3 contains 15 residues. Germline V gene data show CDR1 as MGHRA and CDR2 as YSYEKL. V was clipped by 4 bases and J by 5 bases, with 17 bases between them. In DNA form, the CDR3 reads TGCGCCAGCAGCCCAATCTCCGTAATCGGGACTGAAGCTTTCTTT. This sequence encodes CASSPISVIGTEAFF.

This clonotype showed up many times. V gene TRBV5-1 combines with J gene TRBJ2-3; D unresolved. The V and J ends lost 0 bases and 0 bases respectively, with 11 bases between them. The V gene's germline CDR1 is SGHRS and CDR2 YFSETQ. There are 16 residues in the CDR3. The CDR3 protein is CASSLESPTSTDTQYF. CDR3 coding DNA: TGCGCCAGCAGCTTGGAGTCGCCTACTAGCACAGATACGCAGTATTTT.

This clonotype was seen only once. The chain combines TRBV18 with TRBJ2-5; 10 bases agree with TRBD2. Trimming removed 3 bases from V and 3 bases from J; junction bases left unmatched: 4. Germline V gene lookup returns CDR1 KGHSH and CDR2 LQKENI. This CDR3 comprises 15 residues. CDR3 coding DNA: TGTGCCAGCTCACCTCTTACTAGCGGGGAAGAGACCCAGTACTTC. Its translation is CASSPLTSGEETQYF. The full variable domain, in which reference TRBV18 and TRBJ2-5 provide the parts outside the CDR3, is NAGVMQNPRHLVRRRGQEARLRCSPMKGHSHVYWYRQLPEEGLKFMVYLQKENIIDESGMPKERFSAEFPKEGPSILRIQQVVRGDSAAYFCASSPLTSGEETQYFGPGTRLLVL.

This clonotype was detected many times. In DNA form, the CDR3 reads TGTGCCAGCAGGGAAACGCCGGGACAGGGAACAGATACGCAGTATTTT. Its protein is CASRETPGQGTDTQYF. The J gene is TRBJ2-3, the V gene TRBV27; TRBD1 matches at 9 bases. CDR1 and CDR2 from the germline V gene are MNHEY and SMNVEV (reference sequence). This CDR3 contains 16 residues. After removal of 6 bases from V and 3 bases from J, the junction contained 10 bases not matched to a gene.

The chain carries TRBV6-2 or TRBV6-3 and TRBJ1-1; D call uncertain. V was clipped by 0 bases and J by 6 bases, with 8 bases between them. The germline gives CDR1 MNHEY, CDR2 SVGEGT. CDR3 length: 13 residues. CDR3 sequence (DNA): TGTGCCAGCAGTTACTCTCCGGGATCTGAAGCTTTCTTT. It yields the protein CASSYSPGSEAFF.

The chain couples TRBV2 to TRBJ1-1, with TRBD1 matching over 7 bases. Germline CDR1 is SNHLY and CDR2 is FYNNEI. The CDR3 covers 15 residues. V lost 5 bases to trimming and J lost 11 bases; unmatched junction nucleotides: 17. This chain's CDR3 is CASSSTRQGGVWAFF. CDR3 bases: TGTGCCAGCAGTTCCACTCGACAGGGAGGCGTCTGGGCTTTCTTT. Drawing the rest from reference TRBV2 and TRBJ1-1, the complete variable domain is EPEVTQTPSHQVTQMGQEVILRCVPISNHLYFYWYRQILGQKVEFLVSFYNNEISEKSEIFDDQFSVERPDGSNFTLKIRSTKLEDSAMYFCASSSTRQGGVWAFFGQGTRLTVV.